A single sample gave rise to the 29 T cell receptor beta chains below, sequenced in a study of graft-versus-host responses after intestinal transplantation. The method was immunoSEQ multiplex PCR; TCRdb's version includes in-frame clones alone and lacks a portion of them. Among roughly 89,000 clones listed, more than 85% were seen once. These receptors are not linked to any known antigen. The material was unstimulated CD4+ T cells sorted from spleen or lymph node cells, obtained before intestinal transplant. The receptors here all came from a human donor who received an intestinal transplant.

CDR3 loop: CASSRDRGSYNEQFF. CDR3 DNA sequence: TGTGCCAGCAGTCGGGACAGGGGCTCCTACAATGAGCAGTTCTTC. The chain joins TRBV5-4 to TRBJ2-1; TRBD1 matches at 10 bases. Trimming at V came to 5 bases and at J to 0 bases, leaving 2 bases not matched to a gene. Germline CDR1 reads SGHNT; CDR2 reads YYREEE (reference sequence). This CDR3 region has 15 residues.

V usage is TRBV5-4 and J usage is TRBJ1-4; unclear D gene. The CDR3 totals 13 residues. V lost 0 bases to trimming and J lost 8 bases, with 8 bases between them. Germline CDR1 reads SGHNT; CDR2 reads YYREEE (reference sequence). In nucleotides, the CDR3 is TGTGCCAGCAGCTTGGGGAGGGAGGAAAAACTGTTTTTT. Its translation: CASSLGREEKLFF.

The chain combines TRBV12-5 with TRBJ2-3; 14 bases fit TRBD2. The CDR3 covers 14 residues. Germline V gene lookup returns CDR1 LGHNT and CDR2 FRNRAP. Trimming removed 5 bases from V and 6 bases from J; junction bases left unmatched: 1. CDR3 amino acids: CASGRTSGGDTQYF. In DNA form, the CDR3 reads TGTGCTAGTGGTCGGACTAGCGGGGGGGATACGCAGTATTTT.

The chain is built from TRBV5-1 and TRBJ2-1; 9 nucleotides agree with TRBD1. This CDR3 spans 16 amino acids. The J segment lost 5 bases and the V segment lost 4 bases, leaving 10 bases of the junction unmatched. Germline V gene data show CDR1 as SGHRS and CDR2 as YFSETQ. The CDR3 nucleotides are TGCGCCAGCAGCCCCCTTCACAGGGGGCTGAACAATGAGCAGTTCTTC. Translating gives CASSPLHRGLNNEQFF.

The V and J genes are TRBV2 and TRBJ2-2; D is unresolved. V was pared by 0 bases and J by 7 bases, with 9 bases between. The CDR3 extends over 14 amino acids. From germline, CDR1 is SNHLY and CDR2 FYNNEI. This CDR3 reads CASSEAGFIGELFF. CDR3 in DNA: TGTGCCAGCAGTGAAGCCGGGTTTATCGGGGAGCTGTTTTTT.

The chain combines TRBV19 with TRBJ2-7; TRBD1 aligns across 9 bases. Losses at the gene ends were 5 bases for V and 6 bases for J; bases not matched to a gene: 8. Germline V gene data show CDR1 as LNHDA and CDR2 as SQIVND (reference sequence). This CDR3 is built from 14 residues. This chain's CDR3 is CASSEQGAFVEQYF. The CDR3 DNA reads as TGTGCCAGTAGTGAACAGGGGGCGTTCGTCGAGCAGTACTTC.

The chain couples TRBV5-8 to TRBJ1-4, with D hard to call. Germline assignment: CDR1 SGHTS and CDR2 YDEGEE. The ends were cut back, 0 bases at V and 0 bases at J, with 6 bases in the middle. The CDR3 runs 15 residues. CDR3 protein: CASSLGQATNEKLFF. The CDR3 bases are TGTGCCAGCAGCTTGGGGCAGGCAACTAATGAAAAACTGTTTTTT.

Written as DNA, the CDR3 is TGTGCCTTAGGAAAACCGGGACTAGCGGGTTACGAGCAGTACTTC. It specifies CALGKPGLAGYEQYF. V usage is TRBV30 and J usage is TRBJ2-7, with 12 bases lining up with TRBD2. V gave up 7 bases and J gave up 4 bases; unmatched junction bases: 11. The germline CDR1 and CDR2 sequences are GTSNPN and SVGIG (reference sequence). CDR3 length: 15 residues.

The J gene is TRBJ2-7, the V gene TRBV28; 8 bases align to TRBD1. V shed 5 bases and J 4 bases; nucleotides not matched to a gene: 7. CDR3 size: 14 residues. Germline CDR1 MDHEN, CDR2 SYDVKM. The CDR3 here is CASSLPRGRYEQYF. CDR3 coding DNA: TGTGCCAGCAGTCTCCCCAGGGGGCGGTACGAGCAGTACTTC.

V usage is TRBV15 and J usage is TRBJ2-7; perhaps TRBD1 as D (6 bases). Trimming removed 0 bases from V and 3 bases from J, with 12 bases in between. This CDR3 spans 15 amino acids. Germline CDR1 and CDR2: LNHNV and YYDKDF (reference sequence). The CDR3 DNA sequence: TGTGCCACCAGCAGAGATGGTGGGGGCATCTACGAGCAGTACTTC. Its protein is CATSRDGGGIYEQYF.

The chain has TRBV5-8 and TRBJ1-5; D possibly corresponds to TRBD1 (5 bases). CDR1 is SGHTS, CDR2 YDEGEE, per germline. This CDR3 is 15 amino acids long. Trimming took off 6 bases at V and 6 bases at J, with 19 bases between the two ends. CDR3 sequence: CASTFRGHRSQPQHF. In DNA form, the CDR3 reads TGTGCCAGCACCTTTCGAGGACACAGGAGTCAGCCCCAGCATTTT.

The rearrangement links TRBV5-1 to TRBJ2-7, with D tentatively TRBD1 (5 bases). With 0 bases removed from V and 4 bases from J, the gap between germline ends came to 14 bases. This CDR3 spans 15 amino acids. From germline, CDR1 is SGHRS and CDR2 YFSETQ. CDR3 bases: TGCGCCAGCAGCTTGGAGGGGATTACCCTGTACGAGCAGTACTTC. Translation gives CASSLEGITLYEQYF.

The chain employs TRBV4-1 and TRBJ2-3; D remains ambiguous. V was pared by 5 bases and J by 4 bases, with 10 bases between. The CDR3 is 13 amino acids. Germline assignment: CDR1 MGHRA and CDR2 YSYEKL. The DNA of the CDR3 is TGCGCCAGCAGCGATAGAACGGCAGATACGCAGTATTTT. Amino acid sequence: CASSDRTADTQYF.

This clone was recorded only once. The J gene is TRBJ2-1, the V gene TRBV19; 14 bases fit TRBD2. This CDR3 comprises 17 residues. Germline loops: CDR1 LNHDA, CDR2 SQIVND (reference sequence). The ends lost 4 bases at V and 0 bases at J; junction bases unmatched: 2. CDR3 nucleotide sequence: TGTGCCAGTAGTAGGACTAGCGGGAGGAGCTCCTACAATGAGCAGTTCTTC. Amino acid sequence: CASSRTSGRSSYNEQFF.

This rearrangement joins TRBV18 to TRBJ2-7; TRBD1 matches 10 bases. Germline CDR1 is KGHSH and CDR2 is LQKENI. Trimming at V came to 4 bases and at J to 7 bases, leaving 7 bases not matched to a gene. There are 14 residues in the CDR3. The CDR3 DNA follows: TGTGCCAGCTCACTACGACAGGGGGCGGGGGAGCAGTACTTC. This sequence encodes CASSLRQGAGEQYF. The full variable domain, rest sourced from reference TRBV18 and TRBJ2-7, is NAGVMQNPRHLVRRRGQEARLRCSPMKGHSHVYWYRQLPEEGLKFMVYLQKENIIDESGMPKERFSAEFPKEGPSILRIQQVVRGDSAAYFCASSLRQGAGEQYFGPGTRLTVT.

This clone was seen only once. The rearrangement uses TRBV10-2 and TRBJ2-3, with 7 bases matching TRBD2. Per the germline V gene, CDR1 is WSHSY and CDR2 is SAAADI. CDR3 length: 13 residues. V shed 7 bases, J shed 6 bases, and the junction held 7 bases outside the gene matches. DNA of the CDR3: TGCGCCAGCAAGGGCGGGAGTACTGATACGCAGTATTTT. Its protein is CASKGGSTDTQYF.

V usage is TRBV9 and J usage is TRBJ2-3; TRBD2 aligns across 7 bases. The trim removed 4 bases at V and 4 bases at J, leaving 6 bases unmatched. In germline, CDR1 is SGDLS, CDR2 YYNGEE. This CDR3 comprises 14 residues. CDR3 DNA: TGTGCCAGCAGCCGACGGGGGGAATCAGATACGCAGTATTTT. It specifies CASSRRGESDTQYF. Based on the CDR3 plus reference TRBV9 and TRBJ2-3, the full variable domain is DSGVTQTPKHLITATGQRVTLRCSPRSGDLSVYWYQQSLDQGLQFLIQYYNGEERAKGNILERFSAQQFPDLHSELNLSSLELGDSALYFCASSRRGESDTQYFGPGTRLTVL.

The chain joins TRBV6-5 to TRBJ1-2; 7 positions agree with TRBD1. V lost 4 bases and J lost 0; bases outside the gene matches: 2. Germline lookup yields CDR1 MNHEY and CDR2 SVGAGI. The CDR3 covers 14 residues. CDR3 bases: TGTGCCAGCAGTTGGGGACAGTCTAACTATGGCTACACCTTC. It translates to CASSWGQSNYGYTF.

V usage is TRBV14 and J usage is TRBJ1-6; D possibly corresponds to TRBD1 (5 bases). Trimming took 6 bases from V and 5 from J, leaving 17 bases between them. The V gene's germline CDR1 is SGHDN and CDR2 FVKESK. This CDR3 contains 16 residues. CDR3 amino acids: CASSGGGAAHNSPLHF. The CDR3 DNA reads TGTGCCAGCAGTGGAGGAGGGGCGGCCCATAATTCACCCCTCCACTTT.

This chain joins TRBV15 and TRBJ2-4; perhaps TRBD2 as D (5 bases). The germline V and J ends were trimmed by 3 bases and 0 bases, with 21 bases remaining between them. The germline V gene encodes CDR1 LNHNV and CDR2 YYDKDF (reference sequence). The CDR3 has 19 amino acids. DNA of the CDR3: TGTGCCACCAGCAGGGAGAGCGGAACCAACTCCTTAGCCAAAAACATTCAGTACTTC. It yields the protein CATSRESGTNSLAKNIQYF.

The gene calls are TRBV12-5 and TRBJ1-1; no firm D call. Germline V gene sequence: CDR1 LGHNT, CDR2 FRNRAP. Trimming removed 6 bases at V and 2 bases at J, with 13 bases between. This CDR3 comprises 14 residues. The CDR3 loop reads CASGQVARNTEAFF. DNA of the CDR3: TGTGCTAGTGGCCAGGTCGCCCGAAACACTGAAGCTTTCTTT.

CDR3 nucleotide sequence: TGTGCCACCTCGGACAGGGAGGGCAATGAGCAGTTCTTC. This translates into CATSDREGNEQFF. The rearrangement joins TRBV19 to TRBJ2-1, with D perhaps TRBD1 (8 bases). The CDR3 totals 13 residues. CDR1 LNHDA and CDR2 SQIVND come from the germline V gene (reference sequence). Trimming shortened V by 10 bases and J by 6 bases, and 16 bases separated the two germline ends.

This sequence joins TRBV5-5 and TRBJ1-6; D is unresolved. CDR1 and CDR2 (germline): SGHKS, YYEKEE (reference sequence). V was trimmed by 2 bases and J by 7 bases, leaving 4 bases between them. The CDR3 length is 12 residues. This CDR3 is CASSFGNSPLHF. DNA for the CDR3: TGTGCCAGCAGCTTCGGGAATTCACCCCTCCACTTT.

The CDR3 nucleotides read TGTGCCAGCAGCCCGGGACAGGGGTACACTGAAGCTTTCTTT. It translates to CASSPGQGYTEAFF. The V and J genes are TRBV11-1 and TRBJ1-1; TRBD1 matches at 10 bases. V was pared by 5 bases and J by 3 bases, with 3 bases of the junction left unmatched. The length of the CDR3 is 14 residues. CDR1 and CDR2 from the germline V gene are SGHAT and FQDESV (reference sequence).

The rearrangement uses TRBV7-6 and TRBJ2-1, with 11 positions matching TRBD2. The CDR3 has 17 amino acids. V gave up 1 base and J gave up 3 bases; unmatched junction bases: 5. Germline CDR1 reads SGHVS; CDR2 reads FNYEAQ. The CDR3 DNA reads TGTGCCAGCAGCTTAGTCCTTAGCGGGGGGGGCTACAATGAGCAGTTCTTC. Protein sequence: CASSLVLSGGGYNEQFF. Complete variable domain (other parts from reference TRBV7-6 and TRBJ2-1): GAGVSQSPRYKVTKRGQDVALRCDPISGHVSLYWYRQALGQGPEFLTYFNYEAQQDKSGLPNDRFSAERPEGSISTLTIQRTEQRDSAMYRCASSLVLSGGGYNEQFFGPGTRLTVL.

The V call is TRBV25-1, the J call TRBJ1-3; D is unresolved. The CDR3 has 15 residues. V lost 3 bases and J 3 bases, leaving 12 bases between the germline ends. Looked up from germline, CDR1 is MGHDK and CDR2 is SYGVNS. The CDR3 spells CASSERGRGGNTIYF. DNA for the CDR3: TGTGCCAGCAGTGAGCGAGGGCGCGGTGGAAACACCATATATTTT.

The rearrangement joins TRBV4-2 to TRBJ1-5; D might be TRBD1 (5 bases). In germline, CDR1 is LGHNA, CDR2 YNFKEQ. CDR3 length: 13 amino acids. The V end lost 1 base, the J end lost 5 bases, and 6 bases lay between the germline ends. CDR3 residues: CASSQAGYQPQHF. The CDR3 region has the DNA TGTGCCAGCAGCCAAGCAGGGTATCAGCCCCAGCATTTT.

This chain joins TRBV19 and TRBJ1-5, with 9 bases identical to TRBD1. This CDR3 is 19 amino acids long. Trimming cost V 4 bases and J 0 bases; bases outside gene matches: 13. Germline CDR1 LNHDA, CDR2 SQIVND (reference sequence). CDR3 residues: CASSRGRTGDFASNQPQHF. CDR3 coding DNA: TGTGCCAGTAGTAGGGGGAGGACAGGGGACTTCGCTAGCAATCAGCCCCAGCATTTT.

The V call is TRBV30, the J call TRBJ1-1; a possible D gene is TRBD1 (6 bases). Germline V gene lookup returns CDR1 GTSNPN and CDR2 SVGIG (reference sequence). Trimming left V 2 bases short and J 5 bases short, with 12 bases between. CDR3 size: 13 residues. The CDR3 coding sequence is TGTGCCTGGAGTATACAGGGCAGGACTGAAGCTTTCTTT. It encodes CAWSIQGRTEAFF.